The sequence of this T cell receptor beta chain was determined in a study of OX40 agonist ivuxolimab in advanced cancers. Whole-study context: Ivuxolimab, which is an agonistic anti-OX40 (CD134) antibody, was administered to the patients. Patients assigned to dose escalation were diagnosed with hepatocellular carcinoma, melanoma, renal cell or head and neck cancer. Ivuxolimab, which patients received intravenously every 2 weeks, was dosed at 0.01 to 10 mg/kg.

Autoimmune disease history or systemic immunosuppression disqualified patients. CDR1 and CDR2 (germline): SGHVS, FQNEAQ. Trimming removed 6 bases from V and 4 bases from J, with 15 bases in between. The CDR3 covers 15 residues. The method was immunoSEQ multiplex PCR; TCRdb's version includes in-frame clones alone and lacks a portion of them. The repertoire holds 5,100 or so clones, roughly two thirds seen once, with roughly 50% in the top ten. The receptor was isolated from an adult with an advanced solid tumor such as melanoma, head and neck, liver or kidney cancer. V gene TRBV7-8 combines with J gene TRBJ2-2; D remains unclear. This material consisted of CD4+ or CD8+ T cells sorted from blood, taken in a trial of the OX40 agonist ivuxolimab. CDR3 in DNA: TGTGCCAGCAGTCTTTTTGTTGGGCCCACCGGGGAGCTGTTTTTT. Its protein is CASSLFVGPTGELFF.